These 2 T cell receptor beta chains were all obtained from the same sample, sequenced in a study of blood T cell repertoires in COVID-19. Sequencing was performed with immunoSEQ multiplex PCR; in TCRdb, only in-frame clones are kept and a portion is missing. The sample includes under 200,000 clones, roughly four fifths of them seen just once. The specimen sequenced was peripheral blood. The receptors stem from a man in his sixties or seventies who had recovered from COVID-19.

The gene calls are TRBV10-3 and TRBJ2-7; D perhaps matches TRBD1 (6 bases). Germline CDR1 reads ENHRY; CDR2 reads SYGVKD. The ends were cut back, 0 bases at V and 5 bases at J, with 11 bases in the middle. The CDR3 runs to 14 residues. The CDR3 is CAISESGAIHEQYF. CDR3 coding DNA: TGTGCCATCAGTGAGTCGGGGGCCATCCACGAGCAGTACTTC.

The CDR3 DNA sequence: TGTGCCAGCATCCCTGGGGGGACTCATGCCTACGAGCAGTACTTC. Its protein is CASIPGGTHAYEQYF. This sequence joins TRBV28 and TRBJ2-7; the D gene is possibly TRBD2 (6 bases). The V end was cut by 7 bases, the J end by 2 bases, with 18 bases between. Per the germline V gene, CDR1 is MDHEN and CDR2 is SYDVKM. This CDR3 contains 15 residues.